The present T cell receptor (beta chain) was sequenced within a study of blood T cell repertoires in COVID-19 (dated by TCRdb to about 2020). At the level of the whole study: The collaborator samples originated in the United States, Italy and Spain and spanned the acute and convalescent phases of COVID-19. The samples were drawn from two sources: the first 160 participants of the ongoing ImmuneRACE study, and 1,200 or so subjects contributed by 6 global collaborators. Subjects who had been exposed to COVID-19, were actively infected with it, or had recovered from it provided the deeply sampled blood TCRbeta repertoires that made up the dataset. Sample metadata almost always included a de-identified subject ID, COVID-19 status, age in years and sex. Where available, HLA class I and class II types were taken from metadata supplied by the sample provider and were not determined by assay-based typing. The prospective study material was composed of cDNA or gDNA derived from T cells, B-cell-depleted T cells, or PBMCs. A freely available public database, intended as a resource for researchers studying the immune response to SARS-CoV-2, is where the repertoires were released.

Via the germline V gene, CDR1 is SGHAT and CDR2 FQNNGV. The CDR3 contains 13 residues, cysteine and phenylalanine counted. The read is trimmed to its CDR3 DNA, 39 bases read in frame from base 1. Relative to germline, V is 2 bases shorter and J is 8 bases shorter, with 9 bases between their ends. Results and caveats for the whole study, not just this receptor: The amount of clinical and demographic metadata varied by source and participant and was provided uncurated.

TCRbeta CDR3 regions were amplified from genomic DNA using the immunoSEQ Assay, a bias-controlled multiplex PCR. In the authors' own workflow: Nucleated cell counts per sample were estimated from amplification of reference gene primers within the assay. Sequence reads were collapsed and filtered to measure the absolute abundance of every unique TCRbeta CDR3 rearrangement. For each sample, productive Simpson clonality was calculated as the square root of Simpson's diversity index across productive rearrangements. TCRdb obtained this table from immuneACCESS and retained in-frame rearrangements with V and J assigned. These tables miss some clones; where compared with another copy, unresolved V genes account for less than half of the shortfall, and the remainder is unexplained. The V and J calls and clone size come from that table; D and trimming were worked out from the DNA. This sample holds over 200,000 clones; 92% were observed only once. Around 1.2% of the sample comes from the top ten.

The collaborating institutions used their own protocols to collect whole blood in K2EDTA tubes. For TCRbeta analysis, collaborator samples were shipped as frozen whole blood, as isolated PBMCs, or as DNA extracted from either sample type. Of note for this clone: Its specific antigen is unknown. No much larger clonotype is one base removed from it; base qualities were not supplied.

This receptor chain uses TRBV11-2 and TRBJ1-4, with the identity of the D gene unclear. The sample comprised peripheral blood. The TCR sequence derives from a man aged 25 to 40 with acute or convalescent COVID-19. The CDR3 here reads CASSLSLSEKLFF. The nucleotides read TGTGCCAGCAGCTTAAGCTTGTCCGAAAAACTGTTTTTT.